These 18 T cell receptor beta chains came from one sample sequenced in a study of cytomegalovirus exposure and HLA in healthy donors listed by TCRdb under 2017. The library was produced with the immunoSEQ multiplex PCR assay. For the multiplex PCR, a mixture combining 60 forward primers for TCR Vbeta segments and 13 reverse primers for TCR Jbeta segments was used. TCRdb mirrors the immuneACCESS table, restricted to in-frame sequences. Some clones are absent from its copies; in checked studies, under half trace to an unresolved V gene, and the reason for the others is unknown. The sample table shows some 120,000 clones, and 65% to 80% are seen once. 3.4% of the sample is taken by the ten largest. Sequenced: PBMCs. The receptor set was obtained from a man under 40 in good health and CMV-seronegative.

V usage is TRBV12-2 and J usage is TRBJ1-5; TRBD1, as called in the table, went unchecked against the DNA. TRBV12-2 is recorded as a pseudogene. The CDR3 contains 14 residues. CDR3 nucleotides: TGTGCAAGTCGCTTTGGCAGGGTCAATCAGCCCCAGCATTTT. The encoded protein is CASRFGRVNQPQHF.

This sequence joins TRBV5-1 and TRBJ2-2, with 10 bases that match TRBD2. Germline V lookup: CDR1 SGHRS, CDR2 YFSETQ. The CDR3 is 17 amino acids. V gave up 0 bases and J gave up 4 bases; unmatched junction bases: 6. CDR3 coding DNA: TGCGCCAGCAGCTTGGAAGGTAGCGGGAGGCCCACCGGGGAGCTGTTTTTT. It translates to CASSLEGSGRPTGELFF.

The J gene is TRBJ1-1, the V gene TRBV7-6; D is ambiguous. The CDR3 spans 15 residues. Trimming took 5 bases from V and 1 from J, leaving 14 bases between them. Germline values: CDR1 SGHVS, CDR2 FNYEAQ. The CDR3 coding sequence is TGTGCCAGCAGCCCCTGGGAGGACTGGAACACTGAAGCTTTCTTT. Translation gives CASSPWEDWNTEAFF.

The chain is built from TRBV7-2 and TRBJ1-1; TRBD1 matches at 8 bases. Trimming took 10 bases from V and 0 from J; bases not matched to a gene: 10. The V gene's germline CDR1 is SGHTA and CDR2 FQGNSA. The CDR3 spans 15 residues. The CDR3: CAIRWVQGVNTEAFF. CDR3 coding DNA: TGTGCCATCCGCTGGGTACAGGGGGTGAACACTGAAGCTTTCTTT.

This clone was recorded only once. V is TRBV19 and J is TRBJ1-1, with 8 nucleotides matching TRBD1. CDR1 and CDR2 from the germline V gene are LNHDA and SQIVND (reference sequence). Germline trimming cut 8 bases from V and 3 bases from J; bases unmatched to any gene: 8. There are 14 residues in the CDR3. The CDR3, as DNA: TGTGCCAGTGGGGATTACAGGGGGGACACTGAAGCTTTCTTT. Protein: CASGDYRGDTEAFF.

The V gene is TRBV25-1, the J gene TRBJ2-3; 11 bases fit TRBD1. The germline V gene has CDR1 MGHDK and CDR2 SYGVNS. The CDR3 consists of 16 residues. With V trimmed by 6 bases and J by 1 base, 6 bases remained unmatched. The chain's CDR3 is CASRGDRGFGTDTQYF. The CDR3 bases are TGTGCCAGCAGGGGGGACAGGGGGTTTGGCACAGATACGCAGTATTTT.

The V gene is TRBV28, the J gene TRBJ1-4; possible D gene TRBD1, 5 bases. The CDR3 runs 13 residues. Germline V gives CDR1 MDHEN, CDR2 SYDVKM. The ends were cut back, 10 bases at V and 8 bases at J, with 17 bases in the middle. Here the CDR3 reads CAITGTIGEKLFF. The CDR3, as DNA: TGTGCCATAACCGGGACTATTGGAGAAAAACTGTTTTTT.

The CDR3 protein is CASSRGTDPEAFF. CDR3 coding DNA: TGTGCCAGTAGTAGGGGGACAGACCCTGAAGCTTTCTTT. The V call is TRBV19, the J call TRBJ1-1; 7 nucleotides agree with TRBD1. The junction had 5 bases not matched to a gene; V was cut back by 4 bases and J by 6 bases. CDR1 and CDR2 from the germline V gene are LNHDA and SQIVND (reference sequence). CDR3 size: 13 residues.

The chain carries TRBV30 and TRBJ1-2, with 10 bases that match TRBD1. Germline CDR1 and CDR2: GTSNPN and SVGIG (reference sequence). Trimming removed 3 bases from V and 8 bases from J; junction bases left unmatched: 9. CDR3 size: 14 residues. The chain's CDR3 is CAWSAGQGYWGYTF. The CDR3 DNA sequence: TGTGCCTGGAGCGCGGGACAGGGGTATTGGGGCTACACCTTC.

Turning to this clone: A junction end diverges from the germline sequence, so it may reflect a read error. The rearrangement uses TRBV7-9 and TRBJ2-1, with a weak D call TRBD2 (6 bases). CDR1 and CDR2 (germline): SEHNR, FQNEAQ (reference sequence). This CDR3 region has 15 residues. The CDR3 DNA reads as TGTTCCAGCAGCTTAGTTGATGCGGGACGAAATGAGCAGTTCTTC. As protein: CSSSLVDAGRNEQFF.

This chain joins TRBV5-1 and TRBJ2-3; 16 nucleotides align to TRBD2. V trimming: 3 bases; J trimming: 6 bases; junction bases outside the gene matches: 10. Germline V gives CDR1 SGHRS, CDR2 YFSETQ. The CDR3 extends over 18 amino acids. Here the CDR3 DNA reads TGCGCCAGCAGCTCCTCGGGACTAGCGGGAGGGCGGAGGGATACGCAGTATTTT. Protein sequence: CASSSSGLAGGRRDTQYF.

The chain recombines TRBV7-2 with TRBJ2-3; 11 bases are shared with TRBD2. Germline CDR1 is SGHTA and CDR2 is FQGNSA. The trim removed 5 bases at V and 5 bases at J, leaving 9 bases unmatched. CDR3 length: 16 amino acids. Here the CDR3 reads CASSPIAGGPKDTQYF. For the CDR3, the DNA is TGTGCCAGCAGCCCCATAGCGGGGGGGCCTAAAGATACGCAGTATTTT.

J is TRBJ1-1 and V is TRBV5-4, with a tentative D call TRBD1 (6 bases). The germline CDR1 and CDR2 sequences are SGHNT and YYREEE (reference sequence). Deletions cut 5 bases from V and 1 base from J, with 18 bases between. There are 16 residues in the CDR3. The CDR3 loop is CASSSNRVGGNTEAFF. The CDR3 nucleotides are TGTGCCAGCAGTTCTAACAGGGTTGGGGGGAACACTGAAGCTTTCTTT. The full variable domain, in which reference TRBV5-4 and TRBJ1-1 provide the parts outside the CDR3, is ETGVTQSPTHLIKTRGQQVTLRCSSQSGHNTVSWYQQALGQGPQFIFQYYREEENGRGNFPPRFSGLQFPNYSSELNVNALELDDSALYLCASSSNRVGGNTEAFFGQGTRLTVV.

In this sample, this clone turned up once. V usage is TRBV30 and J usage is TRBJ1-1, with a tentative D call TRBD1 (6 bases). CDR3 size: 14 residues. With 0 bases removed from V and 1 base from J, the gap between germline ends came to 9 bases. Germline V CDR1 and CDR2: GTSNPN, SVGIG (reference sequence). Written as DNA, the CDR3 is TGTGCCTGGAGTGTAACAGGGCAGAACACTGAAGCTTTCTTT. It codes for CAWSVTGQNTEAFF.

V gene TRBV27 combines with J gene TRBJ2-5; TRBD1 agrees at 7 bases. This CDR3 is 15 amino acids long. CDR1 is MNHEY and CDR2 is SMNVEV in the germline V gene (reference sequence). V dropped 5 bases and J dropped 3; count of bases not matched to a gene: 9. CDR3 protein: CASSQRRQGKETQYF. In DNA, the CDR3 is TGTGCCAGCAGTCAGAGAAGACAGGGAAAAGAGACCCAGTACTTC.

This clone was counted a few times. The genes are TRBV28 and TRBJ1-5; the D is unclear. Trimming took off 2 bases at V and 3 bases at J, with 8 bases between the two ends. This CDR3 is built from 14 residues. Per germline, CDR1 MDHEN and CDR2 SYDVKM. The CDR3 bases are TGTGCCAGCAGTTTAGTCCGAGACAATCAGCCCCAGCATTTT. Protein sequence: CASSLVRDNQPQHF.

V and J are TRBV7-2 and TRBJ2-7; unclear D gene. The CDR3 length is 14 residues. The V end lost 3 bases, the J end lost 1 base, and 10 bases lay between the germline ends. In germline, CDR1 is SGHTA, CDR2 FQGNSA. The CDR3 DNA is TGTGCCAGCAGCTTGAGTGTACAGTCCTACGAGCAGTACTTC. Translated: CASSLSVQSYEQYF.

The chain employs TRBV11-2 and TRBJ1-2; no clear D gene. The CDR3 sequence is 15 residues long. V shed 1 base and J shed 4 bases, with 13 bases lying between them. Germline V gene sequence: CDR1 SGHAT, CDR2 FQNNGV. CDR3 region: CASSLGTVPLYGYTF. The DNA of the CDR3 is TGTGCCAGCAGCTTAGGAACAGTACCTCTCTATGGCTACACCTTC.